This T cell receptor beta chain was recorded in a study of blood T cell repertoires in COVID-19. Study-level information: Sites across the United States, Italy and Spain contributed samples from acute and convalescent COVID-19.

The CDR3 covers 14 residues. Germline-derived CDR1 and CDR2 are LNHDA and SQIVND (reference sequence). With 5 bases removed from V and 4 bases from J, the gap between germline ends came to 11 bases. Authors' methods: Estimation of nucleated cell counts relied on the amplification of reference gene primers. Sequencing was performed with immunoSEQ multiplex PCR; in TCRdb, only in-frame clones are kept and a portion is missing. V, J and clone size were drawn from that table, and D and trimming were deduced from the DNA. The table includes 40,000 to 55,000 clones, 70% to 85% detected once. The J gene is TRBJ2-2, the V gene TRBV19; D remains unclear. The sequencing sample was made of peripheral blood. The receptor was isolated from a human donor in a cohort sampled during active COVID-19. CDR3 sequence reads: CASSPRFFTGELFF. The CDR3 DNA follows: TGTGCCAGTAGTCCTCGTTTTTTCACCGGGGAGCTGTTTTTT.